The 21 T cell receptor beta chains listed next were all sequenced from one sample in a study of shared clonotypes between healthy human individuals. TCRdb's table, derived via immunoSEQ multiplex PCR, lists solely in-frame clones and lacks some. The table includes millions of clones, about 92% detected once. The sequenced material came from naive CD4+ T cells sorted from blood. Sample subset: CD45RA+ positively selected. The receptors shown here come from a man aged 18 to 29 in good health.

The chain is built from TRBV27 and TRBJ1-6; D is possibly TRBD1 (5 bases). The V end lost 3 bases, the J end lost 3 bases, and 9 bases lay between the germline ends. The CDR3 spans 15 residues. CDR1 and CDR2 from the germline V gene are MNHEY and SMNVEV (reference sequence). CDR3 nucleotide sequence: TGTGCCAGCAGTTTGGACATGAACTATAATTCACCCCTCCACTTT. It codes for CASSLDMNYNSPLHF.

CDR3 coding DNA: TGTGCCAGCAGCACCCGACAGGCTGAGGAGACCCAGTACTTC. Its translation: CASSTRQAEETQYF. The chain carries TRBV5-4 and TRBJ2-5; D may be TRBD1 (6 bases). Trimming cost V 4 bases and J 5 bases, with 15 bases left between them. Germline-derived CDR1 and CDR2 are SGHNT and YYREEE (reference sequence). The CDR3 has 14 amino acids.

The rearrangement joins TRBV30 to TRBJ1-4, with D maybe TRBD1 (5 bases). Germline V gives CDR1 GTSNPN, CDR2 SVGIG (reference sequence). The V gene lost 4 bases and the J gene lost 2 bases, with 17 bases spanning the gap. The CDR3 runs 16 residues. The CDR3 nucleotides read TGTGCCTGGAAAAGGTTGAGGTCAGGGACTAATGAAAAACTGTTTTTT. Translating gives CAWKRLRSGTNEKLFF.

This clone was found a few times. V is TRBV18 and J is TRBJ1-1; D not certain. The germline V and J ends were trimmed by 2 bases and 4 bases, with 8 bases remaining between them. The CDR3 has 13 amino acids. The germline V gene has CDR1 KGHSH and CDR2 LQKENI. This chain's CDR3 is CASSPIQGTEAFF. CDR3 DNA: TGTGCCAGCTCACCAATACAAGGCACTGAAGCTTTCTTT.

The V and J genes are TRBV5-1 and TRBJ2-2, with D perhaps matching TRBD2 (5 bases). Germline CDR1 reads SGHRS; CDR2 reads YFSETQ. This CDR3 is 16 amino acids long. The V and J ends lost 2 bases and 4 bases respectively, with 15 bases between them. The CDR3, as DNA: TGCGCCAGCAGCTTATTTGACCTCGAGGGCACCGGGGAGCTGTTTTTT. Translated, it gives CASSLFDLEGTGELFF.

The chain carries TRBV28 and TRBJ2-7, with TRBD1 as a possible D gene (5 bases). CDR3 length equals 15 residues. Trimming left V 5 bases short and J 0 bases short, with 14 bases between. CDR1 and CDR2 (germline): MDHEN, SYDVKM. This CDR3 reads CASSPPQGNSYEQYF. CDR3 nucleotides: TGTGCCAGCAGTCCCCCCCAGGGAAACTCCTACGAGCAGTACTTC.

The chain combines TRBV2 with TRBJ2-2; a possible D gene is TRBD2 (7 bases). With 6 bases removed from V and 2 bases from J, the gap between germline ends came to 22 bases. CDR1 and CDR2 (germline): SNHLY, FYNNEI. This CDR3 region has 18 residues. The CDR3 region is CASRTGWETGGNTGELFF. The CDR3 nucleotides read TGTGCCAGCAGAACAGGGTGGGAAACGGGAGGAAACACCGGGGAGCTGTTTTTT.

The V gene is TRBV18, the J gene TRBJ2-5; D unresolved. The germline CDR1 and CDR2 sequences are KGHSH and LQKENI. Trimming took 3 bases from V and 1 from J, leaving 9 bases between them. The CDR3 covers 14 residues. The CDR3 DNA sequence: TGTGCCAGCTCACCGCAGCTATCCCAAGAGACCCAGTACTTC. This encodes CASSPQLSQETQYF.

The rearrangement links TRBV19 to TRBJ1-1, with D possibly matching TRBD1 (5 bases). CDR1 is LNHDA, CDR2 SQIVND, per germline (reference sequence). The CDR3 contains 13 residues. Trimming took off 4 bases at V and 2 bases at J, with 8 bases between the two ends. For the CDR3, the DNA is TGTGCCAGTAGTAACGGGGGTAACACTGAAGCTTTCTTT. Its translation: CASSNGGNTEAFF. The variable domain in full, with the rest retrieved from reference TRBV19 and TRBJ1-1, is DGGITQSPKYLFRKEGQNVTLSCEQNLNHDAMYWYRQDPGQGLRLIYYSQIVNDFQKGDIAEGYSVSREKKESFPLTVTSAQKNPTAFYLCASSNGGNTEAFFGQGTRLTVV.

This rearrangement joins TRBV6-1 to TRBJ2-1; tentatively, D is TRBD1 or TRBD2 (6 bases each). Deletions cut 4 bases from V and 9 bases from J, with 22 bases between. This CDR3 spans 16 amino acids. Germline CDR1 is MNHNS and CDR2 is SASEGT. CDR3 coding DNA: TGTGCCAGCAGTGTACAGGGAGGCCCCGTCGGGGCTGAGCAGTTCTTC. It translates to CASSVQGGPVGAEQFF.

J is TRBJ2-7 and V is TRBV11-2; D uncertain. This CDR3 contains 12 residues. Germline V gene data show CDR1 as SGHAT and CDR2 as FQNNGV. The V gene lost 4 bases and the J gene lost 6 bases, with 10 bases spanning the gap. CDR3 protein: CASSSSGTEQYF. The CDR3 nucleotides are TGTGCCAGCAGCTCCTCTGGAACCGAGCAGTACTTC.

This clone was found once. The V gene is TRBV5-5, the J gene TRBJ2-3, with D possibly TRBD1 on 5 matching bases. Trimming shortened V by 3 bases and J by 0 bases, and 8 bases separated the two germline ends. The CDR3 is 14 amino acids. Germline V gene lookup returns CDR1 SGHKS and CDR2 YYEKEE (reference sequence). Here the CDR3 DNA reads TGTGCCAGCAGCTCCGGACATAGCACAGATACGCAGTATTTT. This sequence encodes CASSSGHSTDTQYF.

The chain recombines TRBV10-3 with TRBJ2-1, with TRBD2 identical over 10 bases. V lost 0 bases to trimming and J lost 0 bases; unmatched junction nucleotides: 11. This CDR3 has 20 amino acids. Looked up from germline, CDR1 is ENHRY and CDR2 is SYGVKD. This CDR3 is CAISESGSSGGLSSYNEQFF. The DNA for the CDR3 is TGTGCCATCAGTGAGTCTGGGAGTAGCGGGGGGCTTAGCTCCTACAATGAGCAGTTCTTC.

The CDR3 DNA reads as TGTGCCTGGAGTAGAAGCGGGGGGGCCTTCAATGAGCAGTTCTTC. Protein product: CAWSRSGGAFNEQFF. This sequence joins TRBV30 and TRBJ2-1; the match to TRBD2 covers 10 bases. Germline V gives CDR1 GTSNPN, CDR2 SVGIG (reference sequence). The CDR3 extends over 15 amino acids. V was pared by 2 bases and J by 6 bases, with 7 bases of the junction left unmatched.

V is TRBV28 and J is TRBJ1-3; D may be TRBD1 (5 bases). The V end lost 7 bases, the J end lost 3 bases, and 13 bases lay between the germline ends. Germline values: CDR1 MDHEN, CDR2 SYDVKM. This CDR3 has 14 amino acids. The CDR3 DNA reads as TGTGCCAGCACCTTGGGGGGTGGTGGAAACACCATATATTTT. Translation gives CASTLGGGGNTIYF.

The chain is built from TRBV5-4 and TRBJ2-7; no clear D gene. The CDR3 runs 15 residues. The V end was cut by 0 bases, the J end by 0 bases, with 10 bases between. The germline gives CDR1 SGHNT, CDR2 YYREEE (reference sequence). CDR3 sequence (DNA): TGTGCCAGCAGCTTGGGTATTAGGAGCTCCTACGAGCAGTACTTC. Translated, it gives CASSLGIRSSYEQYF.

This clone turned up a few times. Other nucleotide sequences from this sample produce the same CDR3. The chain carries TRBV5-1 and TRBJ2-2; D is perhaps TRBD1 (5 bases). This CDR3 comprises 14 residues. Germline CDR1 reads SGHRS; CDR2 reads YFSETQ. The V and J ends lost 3 bases and 1 base respectively, with 7 bases between them. CDR3 sequence reads: CASSSGQNTGELFF. CDR3 DNA: TGCGCCAGCAGCTCCGGACAGAACACCGGGGAGCTGTTTTTT. Using reference TRBV5-1 and TRBJ2-2 for the parts outside the CDR3, the full variable domain is KAGVTQTPRYLIKTRGQQVTLSCSPISGHRSVSWYQQTPGQGLQFLFEYFSETQRNKGNFPGRFSGRQFSNSRSEMNVSTLELGDSALYLCASSSGQNTGELFFGEGSRLTVL.

Of note for this clone: Other DNA sequences in this specimen translate into the identical CDR3. J is TRBJ1-1 and V is TRBV27; tentatively, D is TRBD1 (5 bases). Germline V lookup: CDR1 MNHEY, CDR2 SMNVEV (reference sequence). The CDR3 spans 14 residues. With 3 bases removed from V and 4 bases from J, the gap between germline ends came to 12 bases. CDR3 DNA sequence: TGTGCCAGCAGTTTCAGGGAAGGAGGCACTGAAGCTTTCTTT. As protein: CASSFREGGTEAFF.

This sequence joins TRBV5-6 and TRBJ2-7, with 9 bases matching TRBD1. The length of the CDR3 is 13 residues. Germline V lookup: CDR1 SGHDT, CDR2 YYEEEE. Trimming took 3 bases from V and 7 from J; bases not matched to a gene: 5. CDR3 coding DNA: TGTGCCAGCAGCTATGGACAGGGGCGAGAGCAGTACTTC. Its translation: CASSYGQGREQYF.

This sequence joins TRBV10-1 and TRBJ2-1; 9 bases match TRBD2. The CDR3 is 14 amino acids. V gave up 8 bases and J gave up 4 bases; unmatched junction bases: 6. Germline CDR1 WNHNN, CDR2 SYGVQD (reference sequence). CDR3 in DNA: TGCGCCAGCTCTCCCAGCGGGAGGTACAATGAGCAGTTCTTC. It translates to CASSPSGRYNEQFF.

The chain combines TRBV29-1 with TRBJ1-3; 7 nucleotides align to TRBD1. CDR3 length: 16 residues. Unmatched junction bases numbered 10, after V lost 5 bases and J lost 0 bases. Germline V lookup: CDR1 SQVTM, CDR2 ANQGSEA. The CDR3, as DNA: TGCAGCGTTAAGGAGGCAGGGGGGATCTCTGGAAACACCATATATTTT. Translating gives CSVKEAGGISGNTIYF.